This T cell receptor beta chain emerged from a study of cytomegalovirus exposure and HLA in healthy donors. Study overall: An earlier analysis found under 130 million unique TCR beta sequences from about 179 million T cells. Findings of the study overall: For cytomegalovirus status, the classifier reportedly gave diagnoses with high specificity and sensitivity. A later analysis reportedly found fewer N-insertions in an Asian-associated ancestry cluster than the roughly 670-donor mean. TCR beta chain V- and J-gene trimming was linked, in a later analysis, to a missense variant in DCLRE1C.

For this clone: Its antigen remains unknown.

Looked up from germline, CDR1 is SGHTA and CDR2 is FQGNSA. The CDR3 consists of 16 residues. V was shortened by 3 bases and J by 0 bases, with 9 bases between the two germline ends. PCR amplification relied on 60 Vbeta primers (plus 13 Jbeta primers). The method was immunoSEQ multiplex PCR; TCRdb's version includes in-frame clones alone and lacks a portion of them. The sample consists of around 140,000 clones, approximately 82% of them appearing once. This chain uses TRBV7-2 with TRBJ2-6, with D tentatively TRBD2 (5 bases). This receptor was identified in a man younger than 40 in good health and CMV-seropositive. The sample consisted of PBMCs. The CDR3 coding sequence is TGTGCCAGCAGCTTGGACTCAAGCTCTGGGGCCAACGTCCTGACTTTC. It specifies CASSLDSSSGANVLTF.